The 19 T cell receptor beta chains below come from one sample, sequenced in a study of blood T cell repertoires in COVID-19. The assay was immunoSEQ multiplex PCR, and TCRdb's table has in-frame clones only and misses some. Of approximately 140,000 clones in the sample, more than 75% were seen once. Sequencing input: PBMCs or T cells enriched from blood (not recorded which). These receptors all come from a woman between 25 and 40 years old with acute COVID-19.

The chain uses TRBV5-1 and TRBJ2-1, with a tentative D call TRBD1 (6 bases). Per germline, CDR1 SGHRS and CDR2 YFSETQ. V was cut by 3 bases and J by 1 base, with 14 bases left in between. The CDR3 is 16 amino acids. The CDR3 is CASSWGGTTSYNEQFF. The CDR3 region has the DNA TGCGCCAGCAGCTGGGGTGGGACAACTTCCTACAATGAGCAGTTCTTC.

This clone appeared a single time. The chain recombines TRBV5-4 with TRBJ2-1; D not certain. Between the trimmed V and J ends, which lost 7 bases and 0 bases, there was a span of 11 bases. This CDR3 spans 14 amino acids. Looked up from germline, CDR1 is SGHNT and CDR2 is YYREEE (reference sequence). The CDR3 nucleotides are TGTGCCAGCTCGTTCTCGAGCTCCTACAATGAGCAGTTCTTC. Translation gives CASSFSSSYNEQFF.

The sample holds a few counts of this clone. The chain links TRBV3-1 (or the pseudogene TRBV3-2) to TRBJ2-5, with unresolved D. The V end lost 1 base, the J end lost 1 base, and 7 bases lay between the germline ends. Germline lookup yields CDR1 LGHDT and CDR2 YNNKEL (reference sequence). The CDR3 contains 14 residues. CDR3 sequence reads: CASSQGHTQETQYF. CDR3 DNA sequence: TGTGCCAGCAGCCAAGGCCACACCCAAGAGACCCAGTACTTC.

V usage is TRBV30 and J usage is TRBJ2-7; 8 bases are shared with TRBD2. In germline, CDR1 is GTSNPN, CDR2 SVGIG (reference sequence). The CDR3 consists of 14 residues. The junction had 4 bases not matched to a gene; V was cut back by 0 bases and J by 3 bases. The CDR3 region has the DNA TGTGCCTGGAGTGTCGTGGGACTAGACTACGAGCAGTACTTC. The encoded protein is CAWSVVGLDYEQYF.

V usage is TRBV2 and J usage is TRBJ2-2, with TRBD2 matching 13 bases. The V segment lost 1 base and the J segment 4 bases; nucleotides outside the gene matches: 0. Germline CDR1 reads SNHLY; CDR2 reads FYNNEI. This CDR3 comprises 16 residues. The CDR3 region is CASSEGLAGGTGELFF. In DNA, the CDR3 is TGTGCCAGCAGTGAAGGACTAGCGGGAGGCACCGGGGAGCTGTTTTTT.

The chain employs TRBV10-3 and TRBJ2-7, with 7 bases identical to TRBD2. This CDR3 spans 18 amino acids. V shed 1 base and J 2 bases; nucleotides not matched to a gene: 14. The germline V gene has CDR1 ENHRY and CDR2 SYGVKD. CDR3 DNA: TGTGCCATCAGTGAGTTGCGGGGGACGGATCGTCTTACCTACGAGCAGTACTTC. The encoded protein is CAISELRGTDRLTYEQYF.

The V and J genes are TRBV25-1 and TRBJ1-1; unclear D gene. Germline CDR1 and CDR2: MGHDK and SYGVNS. The CDR3 spans 14 residues. Trimming pared 0 bases from V and 5 bases from J, leaving 10 bases between. The CDR3 here is CASSEYPEGTEAFF. The DNA for the CDR3 is TGTGCCAGCAGTGAATATCCCGAGGGTACTGAAGCTTTCTTT.

The chain couples TRBV11-3 to TRBJ2-2; D is possibly TRBD2 (5 bases). Germline CDR1 is SGHNT and CDR2 is YENEEA. This CDR3 has 13 residues. Trimming left V 2 bases short and J 6 bases short, with 7 bases between. CDR3: CASSLQEAGELFF. The CDR3 DNA reads as TGTGCCAGCAGCTTACAGGAGGCCGGGGAGCTGTTTTTT. The full variable domain, rest sourced from reference TRBV11-3 and TRBJ2-2, is EAGVVQSPRYKIIEKKQPVAFWCNPISGHNTLYWYLQNLGQGPELLIRYENEEAVDDSQLPKDRFSAERLKGVDSTLKIQPAELGDSAVYLCASSLQEAGELFFGEGSRLTVL.

This sequence joins TRBV27 and TRBJ1-6; D gene uncertain. Trimming stripped 6 bases from V and 8 bases from J, with 11 bases between. Germline lookup yields CDR1 MNHEY and CDR2 SMNVEV (reference sequence). The CDR3 loop spans 13 amino acids. The CDR3 protein is CASSPSSYSPLHF. The DNA for the CDR3 is TGTGCCAGCAGCCCCTCCTCGTATTCACCCCTCCACTTT.

The chain has TRBV10-3 and TRBJ2-7; D call uncertain. The CDR3 is made up of 13 amino acids. Per germline, CDR1 ENHRY and CDR2 SYGVKD. V dropped 1 base and J dropped 7 bases, with 11 bases sitting between them. For the CDR3, the DNA is TGTGCCATCAGTGAGTTTGAGTACTTGGAGCAGTACTTC. This gives the protein CAISEFEYLEQYF.

CDR3 loop: CASQDRPGNEKLFF. The CDR3 nucleotides are TGCGCCAGCCAAGACAGGCCTGGGAATGAAAAACTGTTTTTT. This chain connects TRBV5-1 to TRBJ1-4; weak D call: TRBD1 (6 bases). CDR1 is SGHRS, CDR2 YFSETQ, per germline. The CDR3 consists of 14 residues. V lost 7 bases and J 5 bases, leaving 15 bases between the germline ends. The full variable domain, with the rest looked up from reference TRBV5-1 and TRBJ1-4, is KAGVTQTPRYLIKTRGQQVTLSCSPISGHRSVSWYQQTPGQGLQFLFEYFSETQRNKGNFPGRFSGRQFSNSRSEMNVSTLELGDSALYLCASQDRPGNEKLFFGSGTQLSVL.

The chain uses TRBV5-6 and TRBJ2-7; D possibly corresponds to TRBD1 (6 bases). This CDR3 is built from 15 residues. Germline V gene sequence: CDR1 SGHDT, CDR2 YYEEEE. V lost 3 bases, J lost 1 base, and 14 bases lay in between. In DNA, the CDR3 is TGTGCCAGCAGCTCACAGGGACCCCTATCCTACGAGCAGTACTTC. Its protein is CASSSQGPLSYEQYF.

The CDR3 region has the DNA TGTGCCAGCAGCGTAGTTGCGGGGGGGGAGACCCAGTACTTC. The encoded protein is CASSVVAGGETQYF. The chain combines TRBV9 with TRBJ2-5, with 9 bases matching TRBD2. With V trimmed by 0 bases and J by 5 bases, 2 bases remained unmatched. This CDR3 is built from 14 residues. The germline V gene has CDR1 SGDLS and CDR2 YYNGEE. Supplemented by reference TRBV9 and TRBJ2-5, the full variable domain reads DSGVTQTPKHLITATGQRVTLRCSPRSGDLSVYWYQQSLDQGLQFLIQYYNGEERAKGNILERFSAQQFPDLHSELNLSSLELGDSALYFCASSVVAGGETQYFGPGTRLLVL.

The chain joins TRBV27 to TRBJ1-2; no clear D. The germline V gene has CDR1 MNHEY and CDR2 SMNVEV (reference sequence). The V gene lost 2 bases and the J gene lost 3 bases, with 19 bases spanning the gap. There are 17 residues in the CDR3. This CDR3 reads CASSLGPGAPADYGYTF. Written as DNA, the CDR3 is TGTGCCAGCAGTTTAGGCCCGGGAGCCCCGGCGGACTATGGCTACACCTTC.

The chain combines TRBV19 with TRBJ2-1, with 10 bases identical to TRBD2. Germline loops: CDR1 LNHDA, CDR2 SQIVND (reference sequence). The CDR3 is made up of 15 amino acids. Germline trimming cut 6 bases from V and 0 bases from J; bases unmatched to any gene: 2. The CDR3 protein is CASRRLAGSYNEQFF. In DNA, the CDR3 is TGTGCCAGTAGGCGACTAGCGGGCTCCTACAATGAGCAGTTCTTC.

The chain couples TRBV25-1 to TRBJ1-5; TRBD1 might be the D (5 bases). V dropped 3 bases and J dropped 4 bases, with 16 bases sitting between them. The germline V gene encodes CDR1 MGHDK and CDR2 SYGVNS. This CDR3 comprises 16 residues. The CDR3 here is CASSDWNGGDNQPQHF. The CDR3 DNA reads as TGTGCCAGCAGTGATTGGAATGGGGGGGATAATCAGCCCCAGCATTTT.

The V call is TRBV7-6, the J call TRBJ2-5; 7 nucleotides match TRBD1. J was trimmed by 5 bases and V by 2 bases; bases with no gene match: 8. Germline-derived CDR1 and CDR2 are SGHVS and FNYEAQ. This CDR3 has 15 residues. The chain's CDR3 is CASSLNRGAPETQYF. In DNA, the CDR3 is TGTGCCAGCAGCTTAAACAGGGGAGCTCCTGAGACCCAGTACTTC.

The chain employs TRBV28 and TRBJ1-2; D not resolved. Germline V CDR1 and CDR2: MDHEN, SYDVKM. The V gene lost 8 bases and the J gene lost 2 bases, with 9 bases spanning the gap. This CDR3 has 12 amino acids. In DNA, the CDR3 is TGTGCCAGCTGGTGGGAGAACTATGGCTACACCTTC. This codes for CASWWENYGYTF.

The chain couples TRBV7-3 to TRBJ2-7; D possibly corresponds to TRBD2 (5 bases). V dropped 0 bases and J dropped 2 bases, with 11 bases sitting between them. Germline-derived CDR1 and CDR2 are SGHTA and FQGTGA. CDR3 length: 15 residues. DNA for the CDR3: TGTGCCAGCAGCTTAACCCACAGCGGAACCTACGAGCAGTACTTC. Translated: CASSLTHSGTYEQYF.